Below, one TCR beta chain is given with its context. Clones were sequenced by immunoSEQ multiplex PCR, and TCRdb holds only the in-frame ones, with some missing. Of some 100,000 clones in the sample, about 90% were seen once. The data were taken from a study of siplizumab effects on memory and regulatory T cells. This CDR3 region has 16 residues. Losses at the gene ends were 3 bases for V and 10 bases for J; bases not matched to a gene: 9. Germline lookup yields CDR1 MDHEN and CDR2 SYDVKM. The V and J genes are TRBV28 and TRBJ2-1; 13 nucleotides match TRBD2. The receptor comes from a human donor in good health. Sample: Tregs sorted from blood. This CDR3 reads CASSFLLAGGSWEQFF. CDR3 nucleotide sequence: TGTGCCAGCAGTTTCCTACTAGCGGGAGGGTCATGGGAGCAGTTCTTC.